The present T cell receptor (beta chain) was sequenced within a study of CD8 T cells in ankylosing spondylitis (dated by TCRdb to the late 2010s). About the investigation overall: The study set out to find disease-linked TCR variants by profiling T cell receptor beta repertoires in ankylosing spondylitis patients and healthy donors. The whole study cohort included 108 healthy donors and around 25 ankylosing spondylitis patients. Peripheral blood samples were taken, and synovial fluid was additionally collected from ankylosing spondylitis patients.

What the work shows at the level of the full study, not this receptor alone: The disease-linked clones were reported to be significantly enriched in matched synovial fluid samples from ankylosing spondylitis patients. Some TCR beta motif variants had previously been reported in synovial fluid and blood of reactive arthritis patients, which suggested common disease-initiation mechanisms. Blood from ankylosing spondylitis patients appeared to be characterized by a TCR beta motif made up of several highly homologous amino acid variants. The disease-linked clones had a CD8+ phenotype and were found at relatively low frequencies in peripheral blood.

The run used an Illumina HiSeq 2500. Quantitative 5'-RACE with molecular barcodes was used to prepare TCR beta libraries. From the authors' description of their analysis: A new computational method, built on a probabilistic model of VDJ rearrangement, was used to identify disease-linked TCR variants. TCRdb passed the public sequencing reads through fastp at Q25 and MiXCR, retaining productive beta sequences. Records with the same CDR3 protein are collapsed into one entry carrying the most frequent genes and DNA. The V and J calls were determined by TCRdb, not by the authors. This sample lists some 300,000 distinct CDR3 sequences; around 21% were detected once. 3.5% of the sample lies in the top ten. For CDR1 and CDR2, the germline V gene lists MNHNS and SASEGT. Counted from cysteine to phenylalanine, this CDR3 has 14 amino acids. Here the CDR3 DNA is all that survives: 42 bases in frame from base 1. V lost 4 bases and J lost 6 bases; the stretch between them is 16 bases long.

Many counts were recorded for this clonotype. Its antigen is currently not known. Base qualities are missing; no much larger clone stands one base away. The clonotype was recovered from a female donor with ankylosing spondylitis or in good health (not recorded which). The source material was blood, either unsorted or a sorted T cell fraction (not recorded which). In this chain, TRBV6-1 is recombined with TRBJ2-7; the D gene is perhaps TRBD1, on 6 matching bases. The nucleotide sequence reads TGTGCCAGCAGTGGGTACAGGGTAGGAATCGAGCAGTACTTC. Its coded protein is CASSGYRVGIEQYF.